Sequencing of this TCR beta chain was carried out in a study of blood T cell repertoires in COVID-19. Study at large: Collection of acute and convalescent COVID-19 samples took place in the United States, Italy and Spain. Sources were T cells, B-cell-depleted T cells, or PBMCs; the material itself was cDNA or gDNA.

In the original analysis: Scientists estimated how many nucleated cells there were by amplifying reference gene primers. Repertoires were generated with immunoSEQ multiplex PCR, while TCRdb's copy carries only in-frame clones and drops some. That table supplies the V and J calls and clone size; D and trimming were determined from the DNA. The sample comprises fewer than 400,000 clones, around 85% of which are singletons, and approximately 3.6% rests with the top ten. This sequence was found in a woman between 18 and 30 years old with acute or convalescent COVID-19. The specimen was peripheral blood.

The CDR3 is CASSPRAGVYNEQFF. The CDR3 DNA follows: TGTGCCAGCAGCCCGAGAGCGGGAGTGTACAATGAGCAGTTCTTC. This chain links TRBV9 with TRBJ2-1; 8 bases map to TRBD2. CDR1 is SGDLS, CDR2 YYNGEE, per germline. The CDR3 spans 15 residues. V lost 4 bases, J lost 4 bases, and 7 bases stayed unmatched.